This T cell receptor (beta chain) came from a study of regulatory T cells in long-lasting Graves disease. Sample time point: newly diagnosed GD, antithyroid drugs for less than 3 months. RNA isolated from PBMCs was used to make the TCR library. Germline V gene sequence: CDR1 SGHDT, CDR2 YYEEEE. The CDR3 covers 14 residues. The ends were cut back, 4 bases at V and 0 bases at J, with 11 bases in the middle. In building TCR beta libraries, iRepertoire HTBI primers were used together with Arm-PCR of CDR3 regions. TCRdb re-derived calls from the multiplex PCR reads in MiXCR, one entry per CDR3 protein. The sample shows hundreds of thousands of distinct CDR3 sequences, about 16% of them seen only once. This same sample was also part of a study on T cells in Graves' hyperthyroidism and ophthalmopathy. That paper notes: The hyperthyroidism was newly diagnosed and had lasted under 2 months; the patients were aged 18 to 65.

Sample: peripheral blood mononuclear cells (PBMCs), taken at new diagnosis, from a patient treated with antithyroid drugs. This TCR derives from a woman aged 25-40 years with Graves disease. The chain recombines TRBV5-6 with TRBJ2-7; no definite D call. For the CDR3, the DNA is TGTGCCAGCAGCCAAGACCAGAGCTCCTACGAGCAGTACTTC. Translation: CASSQDQSSYEQYF.